This entry lists 23 T cell receptor beta chains sequenced from one sample in a study of OX40 agonist ivuxolimab in advanced cancers. TCRdb's copy holds only in-frame clones and misses some; the assay was immunoSEQ multiplex PCR. The sample has fewer than 95,000 clones, about nine tenths seen once; the top ten hold around 0.43%. This material consisted of CD4+ or CD8+ T cells sorted from blood, taken in a trial of the OX40 agonist ivuxolimab. The receptors derive from an adult with an advanced solid tumor such as melanoma, head and neck, liver or kidney cancer.

This clone has only one observation. The chain joins TRBV19 to TRBJ2-3, with D maybe TRBD2 (6 bases). V gave up 7 bases and J gave up 2 bases, with 7 bases separating them. The CDR3 extends over 12 amino acids. Germline CDR1 reads LNHDA; CDR2 reads SQIVND (reference sequence). The CDR3 protein is CASTGDTDTQYF. The CDR3 bases are TGTGCCAGTACGGGGGACACAGATACGCAGTATTTT. The complete variable domain, with remaining parts taken from reference TRBV19 and TRBJ2-3, reads DGGITQSPKYLFRKEGQNVTLSCEQNLNHDAMYWYRQDPGQGLRLIYYSQIVNDFQKGDIAEGYSVSREKKESFPLTVTSAQKNPTAFYLCASTGDTDTQYFGPGTRLTVL.

The chain links TRBV7-2 to TRBJ2-1; TRBD1 matches at 10 bases. Per germline, CDR1 SGHTA and CDR2 FQGNSA. Trimming took 5 bases from V and 8 from J; bases not matched to a gene: 9. CDR3 size: 15 residues. As DNA, the CDR3 is TGTGCCAGCAGCACGACAGGGGGCGCGCACCATGAGCAGTTCTTC. Protein sequence: CASSTTGGAHHEQFF.

The chain joins TRBV6-1 to TRBJ1-5; 8 bases align to TRBD1. The CDR3 is 13 amino acids. J gave up 5 bases and V 6 bases, and 3 bases lay outside the gene matches. Per the germline V gene, CDR1 is MNHNS and CDR2 is SASEGT. The CDR3 here is CASRSDRDQPQHF. DNA of the CDR3: TGTGCCAGCAGATCGGACAGGGATCAGCCCCAGCATTTT.

The chain combines TRBV5-1 with TRBJ2-3; 13 positions agree with TRBD2. Per germline, CDR1 SGHRS and CDR2 YFSETQ. CDR3 length: 17 amino acids. The V segment lost 0 bases and the J segment 0 bases; nucleotides outside the gene matches: 1. The CDR3 reads CASSLGLAGGSTDTQYF. CDR3 sequence (DNA): TGCGCCAGCAGCTTGGGACTAGCGGGGGGAAGCACAGATACGCAGTATTTT.

The rearrangement links TRBV29-1 to TRBJ2-7; D is perhaps TRBD1 (5 bases). The V end lost 5 bases, the J end lost 0 bases, and 14 bases lay between the germline ends. Germline loops: CDR1 SQVTM, CDR2 ANQGSEA. The CDR3 sequence is 14 residues long. The CDR3 nucleotides are TGCAGCGTTAATCTAGGGGCTAGCTCCTACGAGCAGTACTTC. Translating gives CSVNLGASSYEQYF.

The genes are TRBV6-6 and TRBJ1-6; perhaps TRBD1 as D (6 bases). Looked up from germline, CDR1 is MNHNY and CDR2 is SVGAGI (reference sequence). Trimming removed 2 bases at V and 10 bases at J, with 9 bases between. This CDR3 contains 13 residues. CDR3 coding DNA: TGTGCCAGCAGTTACGGGGGGCTCTCACCCCTCCACTTT. Translating it yields CASSYGGLSPLHF.

This chain uses TRBV6-1 with TRBJ2-1, with TRBD1 matching over 7 bases. This CDR3 has 14 amino acids. The junction had 7 bases not matched to a gene; V was cut back by 5 bases and J by 6 bases. From germline, CDR1 is MNHNS and CDR2 SASEGT. As DNA, the CDR3 is TGTGCCAGCAGTCCTAGTACAGGGGCCAATGAGCAGTTCTTC. It codes for CASSPSTGANEQFF.

The chain recombines TRBV7-8 with TRBJ2-7; a possible D gene is TRBD1 (5 bases). This CDR3 contains 14 residues. V was clipped by 2 bases and J by 6 bases, with 14 bases between them. Germline loops: CDR1 SGHVS, CDR2 FQNEAQ. The CDR3 protein is CASSLRLGPGEQYF. The CDR3 nucleotides read TGTGCCAGCAGCTTAAGGTTGGGGCCCGGCGAGCAGTACTTC. The full variable domain, rest sourced from reference TRBV7-8 and TRBJ2-7, is GAGVSQSPRYKVAKRGQDVALRCDPISGHVSLFWYQQALGQGPEFLTYFQNEAQLDKSGLPSDRFFAERPEGSVSTLKIQRTQQEDSAVYLCASSLRLGPGEQYFGPGTRLTVT.

The genes are TRBV5-8 and TRBJ2-3, with 8 bases fitting TRBD2. CDR1 is SGHTS and CDR2 is YDEGEE in the germline V gene. This CDR3 contains 16 residues. Trimming at V came to 3 bases and at J to 3 bases, leaving 9 bases not matched to a gene. The CDR3 coding sequence is TGTGCCAGCAGCTCCGGGGGGGCTAGGGGAACAGATACGCAGTATTTT. Amino acid sequence: CASSSGGARGTDTQYF.

The genes are TRBV21-1 and TRBJ1-4; the table's D call of TRBD1 was not tested on the DNA. TRBV21-1 is classified as a pseudogene. The CDR3 extends over 15 amino acids. This CDR3 reads CASSSRDRLNEKLFF. Written as DNA, the CDR3 is TGTGCCAGCAGCTCTAGGGACAGATTAAATGAAAAACTGTTTTTT.

The V gene is TRBV7-9, the J gene TRBJ2-7; D may be TRBD2 (6 bases). Trimming removed 4 bases from V and 3 bases from J, with 16 bases in between. The CDR3 contains 15 residues. Germline assignment: CDR1 SEHNR and CDR2 FQNEAQ (reference sequence). The CDR3 bases are TGTGCCAGCAGCTCCCGGGCTAGCGCTGACTACGAGCAGTACTTC. It yields the protein CASSSRASADYEQYF.

V usage is TRBV11-2 and J usage is TRBJ2-2; 7 positions agree with TRBD1. The CDR3 sequence is 17 residues long. Germline CDR1 reads SGHAT; CDR2 reads FQNNGV. V was clipped by 1 base and J by 5 bases; unmatched bases: 10. The DNA of the CDR3 is TGTGCCAGCAGCTTAGGGGGCCAGGGGGTAGTTACCGGGGAGCTGTTTTTT. Its protein product is CASSLGGQGVVTGELFF.

The chain couples TRBV5-4 to TRBJ2-7; D is uncertain. The V and J ends lost 0 bases and 1 base respectively, with 20 bases between them. This CDR3 has 18 residues. Germline V lookup: CDR1 SGHNT, CDR2 YYREEE (reference sequence). The CDR3 loop is CASSLDSRGPLRSYEQYF. In nucleotides, the CDR3 is TGTGCCAGCAGCTTGGACTCGCGAGGACCTCTTCGTTCCTACGAGCAGTACTTC.

The rearrangement joins TRBV6-4 to TRBJ2-7; D is undetermined. The ends were cut back, 8 bases at V and 8 bases at J, with 16 bases in the middle. Looked up from germline, CDR1 is MRHNA and CDR2 is SNTAGT. The CDR3 has 12 residues. In DNA form, the CDR3 reads TGTGCCAGCGGAGCCGAAGAAGGGAAGCAGTACTTC. Its translation is CASGAEEGKQYF.

The J gene is TRBJ2-3, the V gene TRBV29-1; D is unresolved. From germline, CDR1 is SQVTM and CDR2 ANQGSEA. The CDR3 loop spans 11 amino acids. Trimming took off 4 bases at V and 8 bases at J, with 10 bases between the two ends. The CDR3 DNA reads TGCAGCGTTGTGGGCGTCGGTACGCAGTATTTT. This translates into CSVVGVGTQYF.

The V and J genes are TRBV10-2 and TRBJ1-2; 8 bases fit TRBD1. V trimming: 2 bases; J trimming: 5 bases; junction bases outside the gene matches: 10. The germline V gene encodes CDR1 WSHSY and CDR2 SAAADI. The length of the CDR3 is 16 residues. The CDR3 region has the DNA TGCGCCAGCAGTGAGGGGACAGGCCCATACCAGTATGGCTACACCTTC. Amino acid sequence: CASSEGTGPYQYGYTF.

This chain links TRBV19 with TRBJ1-1, with D hard to call. The CDR3 has 13 amino acids. The germline CDR1 and CDR2 sequences are LNHDA and SQIVND (reference sequence). V was trimmed by 8 bases and J by 3 bases, leaving 13 bases between them. CDR3 DNA sequence: TGTGCCAGTCGATGGGGTGTGGACACTGAAGCTTTCTTT. Encoded protein: CASRWGVDTEAFF.

V usage is TRBV9 and J usage is TRBJ2-3; weak D call: TRBD2 (5 bases). Germline CDR1 is SGDLS and CDR2 is YYNGEE. The CDR3 extends over 15 amino acids. V gave up 1 base and J gave up 2 bases, with 11 bases separating them. This chain's CDR3 is CASSVSSGYTDTQYF. CDR3 nucleotides: TGTGCCAGCAGCGTAAGCAGCGGTTACACAGATACGCAGTATTTT.

DNA of the CDR3: TGTGCCAGCAGTTCTTACTCCGGGACAGGGGACTATGGCTACACCTTC. The encoded protein is CASSSYSGTGDYGYTF. This chain joins TRBV28 and TRBJ1-2, with TRBD1 matching 10 bases. This CDR3 spans 16 amino acids. Per germline, CDR1 MDHEN and CDR2 SYDVKM. The trim removed 4 bases at V and 3 bases at J, leaving 8 bases unmatched.

A single count supports this clone. The genes are TRBV19 and TRBJ1-2; 7 bases agree with TRBD1. CDR1 is LNHDA, CDR2 SQIVND, per germline (reference sequence). The V segment lost 4 bases and the J segment 4 bases; nucleotides outside the gene matches: 6. The CDR3 is made up of 14 amino acids. Here the CDR3 DNA reads TGTGCCAGTAGTAGAGACAGGGATGGCTATGGCTACACCTTC. It codes for CASSRDRDGYGYTF.

To note about this clone: At one end the junction does not follow the germline gene, possibly because of a read error. The V gene is TRBV7-7, the J gene TRBJ2-5, with D perhaps TRBD2 (6 bases). This CDR3 is 15 amino acids long. CDR1 SSHAT and CDR2 FNYEAQ come from the germline V gene (reference sequence). The DNA for the CDR3 is TGTGCTAGCAGCTTAGTTGGGGGGTCGGGGGAGACCCAGTACTTC. Translating gives CASSLVGGSGETQYF.

The chain uses TRBV7-7 and TRBJ1-4; the D gene is possibly TRBD1 (6 bases). Germline values: CDR1 SSHAT, CDR2 FNYEAQ (reference sequence). CDR3 size: 15 residues. V lost 5 bases to trimming and J lost 6 bases, with 16 bases between them. The CDR3 is CASSPTGSLDEKLFF. CDR3 coding DNA: TGTGCCAGCAGCCCAACAGGGTCCTTGGATGAAAAACTGTTTTTT.

The chain employs TRBV4-3 and TRBJ2-7, with TRBD2 as a possible D gene (6 bases). This CDR3 has 15 residues. Germline V CDR1 and CDR2: LGHNA, YSLEER. The ends were cut back, 1 base at V and 3 bases at J, with 13 bases in the middle. This CDR3 is CASSQGSAGNYEQYF. The CDR3 DNA is TGCGCCAGCAGCCAAGGTTCGGCGGGGAACTACGAGCAGTACTTC.